This entry describes one T cell receptor beta chain. The data originate from a study of T cells in Graves' hyperthyroidism and ophthalmopathy. Trimming removed 3 bases from V and 6 bases from J, with 14 bases in between. Germline V CDR1 and CDR2: LGHDT, YNNKEL (reference sequence). CDR3 length equals 14 residues. Regions amplified from RNA transcripts were the TCR beta CDR3 regions. Researchers ran a first-round RT-PCR on the TCR CDR3 using the HTBI primer set. TCRdb re-called the multiplex PCR reads through MiXCR, storing one row per CDR3 protein. This sample yields 600,000 to 850,000 distinct CDR3 sequences, of which roughly a sixth are seen a single time; 16% belongs to the top ten.

This TCR derives from a woman between 50 and 59 years old with Graves' hyperthyroidism that later progressed to Graves' ophthalmopathy. This rearrangement joins TRBV3-1 to TRBJ1-2, with a weak D call TRBD1 (6 bases). Sequencing was carried out using blood. CDR3 region: CASSQGGFIHGYTF. In DNA form, the CDR3 reads TGTGCCAGCAGCCAGGGGGGCTTCATCCATGGCTACACCTTC. The full variable domain, completed using reference TRBV3-1 and TRBJ1-2, is DTAVSQTPKYLVTQMGNDKSIKCEQNLGHDTMYWYKQDSKKFLKIMFSYNNKELIINETVPNRFSPKSPDKAHLNLHINSLELGDSAVYFCASSQGGFIHGYTFGSGTRLTVV.